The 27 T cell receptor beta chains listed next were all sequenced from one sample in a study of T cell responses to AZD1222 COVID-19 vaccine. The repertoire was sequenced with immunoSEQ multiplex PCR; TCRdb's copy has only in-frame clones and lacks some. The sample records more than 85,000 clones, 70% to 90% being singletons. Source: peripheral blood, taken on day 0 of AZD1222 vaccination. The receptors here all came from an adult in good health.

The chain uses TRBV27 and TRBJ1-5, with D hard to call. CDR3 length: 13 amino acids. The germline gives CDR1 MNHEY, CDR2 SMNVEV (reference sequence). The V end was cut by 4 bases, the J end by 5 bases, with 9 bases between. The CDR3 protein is CASSSYPDQPQHF. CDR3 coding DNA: TGTGCCAGCAGTTCATATCCGGATCAGCCCCAGCATTTT.

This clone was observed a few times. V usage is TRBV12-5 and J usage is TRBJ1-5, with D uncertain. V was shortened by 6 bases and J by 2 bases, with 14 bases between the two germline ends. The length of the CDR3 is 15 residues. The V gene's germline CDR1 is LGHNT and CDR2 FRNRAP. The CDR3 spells CASGPPAGRNQPQHF. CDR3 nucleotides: TGTGCTAGTGGCCCCCCGGCAGGCCGCAATCAGCCCCAGCATTTT. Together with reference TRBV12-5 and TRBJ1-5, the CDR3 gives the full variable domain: DARVTQTPRHKVTEMGQEVTMRCQPILGHNTVFWYRQTMMQGLELLAYFRNRAPLDDSGMPKDRFSAEMPDATLATLKIQPSEPRDSAVYFCASGPPAGRNQPQHFGDGTRLSIL.

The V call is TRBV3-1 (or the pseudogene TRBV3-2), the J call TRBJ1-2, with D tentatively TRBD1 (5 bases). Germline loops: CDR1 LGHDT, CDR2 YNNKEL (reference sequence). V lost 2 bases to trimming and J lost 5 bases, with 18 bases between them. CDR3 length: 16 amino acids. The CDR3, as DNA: TGTGCCAGCAGCCAATTCCAAGTCATGGGGGGTTATGGCTACACCTTC. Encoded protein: CASSQFQVMGGYGYTF.

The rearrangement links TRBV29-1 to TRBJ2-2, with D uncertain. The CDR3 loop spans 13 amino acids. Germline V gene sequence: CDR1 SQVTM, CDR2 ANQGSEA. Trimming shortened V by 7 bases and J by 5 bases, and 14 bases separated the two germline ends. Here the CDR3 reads CSAAPVGTGELFF. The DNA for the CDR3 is TGCAGCGCCGCCCCCGTAGGGACCGGGGAGCTGTTTTTT.

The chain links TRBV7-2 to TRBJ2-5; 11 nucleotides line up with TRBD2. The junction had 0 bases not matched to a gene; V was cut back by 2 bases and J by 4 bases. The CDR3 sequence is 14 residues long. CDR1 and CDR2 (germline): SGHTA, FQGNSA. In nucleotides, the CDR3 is TGTGCCAGCAGCTTAACTAGCGGGGGAGAGACCCAGTACTTC. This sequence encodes CASSLTSGGETQYF.

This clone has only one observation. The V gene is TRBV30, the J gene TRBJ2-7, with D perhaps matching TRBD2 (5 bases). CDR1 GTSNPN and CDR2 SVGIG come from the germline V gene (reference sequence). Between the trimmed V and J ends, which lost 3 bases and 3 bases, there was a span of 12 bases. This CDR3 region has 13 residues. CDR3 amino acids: CAWRTPGIYEQYF. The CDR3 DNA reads TGTGCCTGGAGAACACCGGGGATCTACGAGCAGTACTTC.

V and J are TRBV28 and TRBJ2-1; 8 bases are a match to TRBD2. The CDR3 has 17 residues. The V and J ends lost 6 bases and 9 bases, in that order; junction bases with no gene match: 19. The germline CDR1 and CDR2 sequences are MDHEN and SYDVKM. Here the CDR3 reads CASREPSRGGRRVEQFF. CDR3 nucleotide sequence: TGTGCCAGCAGGGAGCCCTCTCGGGGGGGGCGAAGGGTTGAGCAGTTCTTC.

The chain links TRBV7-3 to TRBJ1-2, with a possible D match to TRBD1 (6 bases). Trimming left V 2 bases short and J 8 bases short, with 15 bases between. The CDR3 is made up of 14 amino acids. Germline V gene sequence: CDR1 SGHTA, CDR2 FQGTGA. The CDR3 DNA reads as TGTGCCAGCAGCTTAGAGCCGGGGGCGAAGGGCTACACCTTC. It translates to CASSLEPGAKGYTF. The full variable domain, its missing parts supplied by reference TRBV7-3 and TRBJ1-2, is GAGVSQTPSNKVTEKGKYVELRCDPISGHTALYWYRQSLGQGPEFLIYFQGTGAADDSGLPNDRFFAVRPEGSVSTLKIQRTERGDSAVYLCASSLEPGAKGYTFGSGTRLTVV.

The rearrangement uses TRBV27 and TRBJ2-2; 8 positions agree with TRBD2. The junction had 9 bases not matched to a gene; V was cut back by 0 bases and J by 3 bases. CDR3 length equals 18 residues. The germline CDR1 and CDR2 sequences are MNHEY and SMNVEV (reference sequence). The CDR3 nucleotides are TGTGCCAGCAGTTTATCCCTCGGCGGGAGGCAGGACACCGGGGAGCTGTTTTTT. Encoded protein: CASSLSLGGRQDTGELFF.

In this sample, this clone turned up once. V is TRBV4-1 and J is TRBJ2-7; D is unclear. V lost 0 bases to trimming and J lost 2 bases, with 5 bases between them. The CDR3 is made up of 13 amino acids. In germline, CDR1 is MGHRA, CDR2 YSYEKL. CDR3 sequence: CASSQELAYEQYF. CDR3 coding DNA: TGCGCCAGCAGCCAAGAGCTAGCCTACGAGCAGTACTTC.

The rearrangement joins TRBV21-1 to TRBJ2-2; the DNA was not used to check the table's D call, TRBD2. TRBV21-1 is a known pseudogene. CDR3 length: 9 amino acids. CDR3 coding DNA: TGTGCCGGTCGCGGAGGGCTGTTTTTT. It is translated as CAGRGGLFF.

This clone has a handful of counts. CDR3 protein: CASSPVGELDTQYF. The CDR3 nucleotides are TGTGCCAGCAGTCCTGTAGGTGAACTTGATACGCAGTATTTT. The chain has TRBV28 and TRBJ2-3; unclear D gene. This CDR3 is 14 amino acids long. Trimming stripped 5 bases from V and 6 bases from J, with 15 bases between. In germline, CDR1 is MDHEN, CDR2 SYDVKM.

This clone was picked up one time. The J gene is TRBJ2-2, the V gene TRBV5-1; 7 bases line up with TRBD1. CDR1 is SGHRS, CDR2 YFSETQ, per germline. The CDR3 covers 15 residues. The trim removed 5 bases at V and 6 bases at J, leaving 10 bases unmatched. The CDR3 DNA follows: TGCGCCAGCAGTCCCCGGACAGGTCAAGCCGGGGAGCTGTTTTTT. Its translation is CASSPRTGQAGELFF.

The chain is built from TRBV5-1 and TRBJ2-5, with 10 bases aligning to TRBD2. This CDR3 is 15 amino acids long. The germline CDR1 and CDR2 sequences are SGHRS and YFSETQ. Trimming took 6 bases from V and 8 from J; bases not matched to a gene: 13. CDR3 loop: CASKLSGGVPDTQYF. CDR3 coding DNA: TGCGCCAGCAAATTGAGCGGGGGGGTCCCTGACACCCAGTACTTC.

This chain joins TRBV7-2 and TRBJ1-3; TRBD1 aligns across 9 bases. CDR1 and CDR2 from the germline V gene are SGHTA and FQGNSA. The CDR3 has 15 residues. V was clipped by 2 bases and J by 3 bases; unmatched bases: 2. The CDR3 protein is CASSLTGGGGNTIYF. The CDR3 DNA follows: TGTGCCAGCAGCTTAACAGGGGGCGGTGGAAACACCATATATTTT. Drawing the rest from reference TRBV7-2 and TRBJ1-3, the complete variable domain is GAGVSQSPSNKVTEKGKDVELRCDPISGHTALYWYRQSLGQGLEFLIYFQGNSAPDKSGLPSDRFSAERTGGSVSTLTIQRTQQEDSAVYLCASSLTGGGGNTIYFGEGSWLTVV.

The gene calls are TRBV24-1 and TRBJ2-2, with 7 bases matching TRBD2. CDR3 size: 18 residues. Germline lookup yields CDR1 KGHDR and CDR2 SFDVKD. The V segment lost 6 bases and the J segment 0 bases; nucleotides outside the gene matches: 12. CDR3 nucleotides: TGTGCCACCAGTTCACCCTGGACGGGAGGCGCGAACACCGGGGAGCTGTTTTTT. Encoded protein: CATSSPWTGGANTGELFF.

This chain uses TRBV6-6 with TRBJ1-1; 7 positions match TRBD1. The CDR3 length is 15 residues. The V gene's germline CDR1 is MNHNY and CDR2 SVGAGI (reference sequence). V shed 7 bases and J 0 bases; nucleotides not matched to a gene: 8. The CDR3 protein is CASITGQPMNTEAFF. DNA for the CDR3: TGTGCCAGCATTACGGGACAGCCTATGAACACTGAAGCTTTCTTT.

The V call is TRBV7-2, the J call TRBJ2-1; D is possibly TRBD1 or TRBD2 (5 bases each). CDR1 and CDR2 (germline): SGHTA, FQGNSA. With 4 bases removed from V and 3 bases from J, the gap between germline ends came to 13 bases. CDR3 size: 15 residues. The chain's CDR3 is CASSSYKGSYNEQFF. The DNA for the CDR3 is TGTGCCAGCAGCTCGTACAAGGGGAGCTACAATGAGCAGTTCTTC.

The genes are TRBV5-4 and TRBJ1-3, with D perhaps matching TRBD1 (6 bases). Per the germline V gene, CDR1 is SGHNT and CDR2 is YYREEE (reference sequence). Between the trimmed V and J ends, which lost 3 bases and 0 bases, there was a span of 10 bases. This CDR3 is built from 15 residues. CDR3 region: CASSSGTSSGNTIYF. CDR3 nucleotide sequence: TGTGCCAGCAGCTCGGGGACAAGCTCTGGAAACACCATATATTTT.

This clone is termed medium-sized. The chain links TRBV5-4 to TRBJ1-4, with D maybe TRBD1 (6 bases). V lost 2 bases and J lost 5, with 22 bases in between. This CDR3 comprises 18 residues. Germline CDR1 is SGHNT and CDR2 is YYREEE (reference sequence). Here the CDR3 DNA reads TGTGCCAGCAGCTTACTATCGAGCGGCACAGGGAGGAATGAAAAACTGTTTTTT. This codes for CASSLLSSGTGRNEKLFF.

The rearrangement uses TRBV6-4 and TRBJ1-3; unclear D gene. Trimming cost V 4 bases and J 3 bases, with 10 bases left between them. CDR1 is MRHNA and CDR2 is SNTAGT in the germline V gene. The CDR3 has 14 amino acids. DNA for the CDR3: TGTGCCAGCAGTGCGGTCAACAGTGGAAACACCATATATTTT. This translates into CASSAVNSGNTIYF.

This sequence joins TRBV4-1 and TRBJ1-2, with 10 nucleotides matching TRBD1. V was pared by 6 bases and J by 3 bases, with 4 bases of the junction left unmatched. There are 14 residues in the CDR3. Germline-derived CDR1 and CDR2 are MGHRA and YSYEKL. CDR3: CASRRQGADYGYTF. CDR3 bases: TGCGCCAGCAGGAGACAGGGGGCAGACTATGGCTACACCTTC.

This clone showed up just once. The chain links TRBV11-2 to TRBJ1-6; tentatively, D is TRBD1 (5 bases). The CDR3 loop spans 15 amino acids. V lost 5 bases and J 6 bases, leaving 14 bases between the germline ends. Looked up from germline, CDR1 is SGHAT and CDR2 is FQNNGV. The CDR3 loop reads CASSRGGQVNSPLHF. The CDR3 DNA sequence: TGTGCCAGCAGCCGCGGAGGACAAGTTAATTCACCCCTCCACTTT.

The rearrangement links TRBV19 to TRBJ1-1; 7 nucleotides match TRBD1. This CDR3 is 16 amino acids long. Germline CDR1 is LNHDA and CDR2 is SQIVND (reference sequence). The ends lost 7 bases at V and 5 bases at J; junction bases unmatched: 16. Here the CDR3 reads CASTLTGQILGTEAFF. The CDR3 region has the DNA TGTGCCAGTACCCTGACAGGGCAAATCTTGGGTACTGAAGCTTTCTTT.

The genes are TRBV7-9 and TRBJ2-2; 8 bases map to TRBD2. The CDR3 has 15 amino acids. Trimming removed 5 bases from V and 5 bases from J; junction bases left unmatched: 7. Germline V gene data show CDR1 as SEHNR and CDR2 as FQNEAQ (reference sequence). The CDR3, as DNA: TGTGCCAGCAGCCCGGGACTAGTGCGGACCGGGGAGCTGTTTTTT. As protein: CASSPGLVRTGELFF.

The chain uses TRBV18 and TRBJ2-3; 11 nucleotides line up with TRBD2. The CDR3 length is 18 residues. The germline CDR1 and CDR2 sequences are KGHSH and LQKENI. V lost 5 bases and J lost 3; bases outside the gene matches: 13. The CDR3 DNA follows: TGTGCCAGCTCATCCGGGACTAGCGGAGCCCTTGCTACAGATACGCAGTATTTT. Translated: CASSSGTSGALATDTQYF.

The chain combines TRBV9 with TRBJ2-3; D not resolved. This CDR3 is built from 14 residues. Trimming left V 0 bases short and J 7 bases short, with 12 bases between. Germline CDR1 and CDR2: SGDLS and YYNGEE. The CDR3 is CASSVARWANTQYF. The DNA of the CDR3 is TGTGCCAGCAGCGTAGCTAGGTGGGCCAATACGCAGTATTTT.